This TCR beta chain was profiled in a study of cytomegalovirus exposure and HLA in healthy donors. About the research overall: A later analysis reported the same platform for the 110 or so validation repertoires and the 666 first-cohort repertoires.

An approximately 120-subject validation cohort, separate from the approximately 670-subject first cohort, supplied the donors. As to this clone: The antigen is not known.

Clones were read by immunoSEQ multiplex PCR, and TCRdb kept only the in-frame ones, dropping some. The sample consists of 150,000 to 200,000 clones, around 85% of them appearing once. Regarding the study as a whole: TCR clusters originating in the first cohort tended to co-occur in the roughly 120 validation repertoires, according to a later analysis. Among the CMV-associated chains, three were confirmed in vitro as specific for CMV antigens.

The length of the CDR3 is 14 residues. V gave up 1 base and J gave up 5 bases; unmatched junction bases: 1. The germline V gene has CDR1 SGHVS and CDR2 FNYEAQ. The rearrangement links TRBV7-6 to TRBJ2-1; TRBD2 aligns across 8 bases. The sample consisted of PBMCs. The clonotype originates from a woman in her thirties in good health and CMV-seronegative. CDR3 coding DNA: TGTGCCAGCAGCTTAGAGCGGGGGAACAATGAGCAGTTCTTC. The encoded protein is CASSLERGNNEQFF.